The sequence of this T cell receptor beta chain was determined in a study of T-cell reconstitution after alpha-beta-depleted transplantation in children. As it was prepared, the TCRbeta library received unique molecular identifiers. TCRdb called the PCR reads again in MiXCR, with one record for every CDR3 protein. The sample has about 640,000 distinct CDR3 sequences; 16% are singletons. CDR1 SGHTA and CDR2 FQGNSA come from the germline V gene. The CDR3 totals 16 residues. V was cut by 2 bases and J by 8 bases, with 19 bases left in between. In its sample, this clonotype was seen a few times. This receptor was obtained from a human donor who donated a stem cell graft to a child with acute myeloid leukemia. The sequencing used PBMCs from the stem cell graft donor, collected from the stem cell graft. The chain employs TRBV7-2 and TRBJ2-1; perhaps TRBD1 as D (7 bases). As DNA, the CDR3 is TGTGCCAGCAGCTTATTGTTGGGGGCAGGGGGGCATGAGCAGTTCTTC. This translates into CASSLLLGAGGHEQFF.